These 18 T cell receptor beta chains came from one sample sequenced in a study of early T cells in non-severe SARS-CoV-2 infection. TCRdb reprocessed the 5' RACE reads with MiXCR, giving one entry per CDR3 protein. The table lists approximately 46,000 distinct CDR3 sequences, about a tenth of them singletons. Material for sequencing was whole blood. The receptors here all came from an adult who was a healthcare worker with PCR-confirmed SARS-CoV-2 infection or an uninfected control (not recorded which).

The CDR3 nucleotides are TGTGCCAGCAGTTTTACAGGGGGATCGAGTTGGACTGAAGCTTTCTTT. It encodes CASSFTGGSSWTEAFF. The genes are TRBV27 and TRBJ1-1, with 8 bases that match TRBD1. The CDR3 is made up of 16 amino acids. In germline, CDR1 is MNHEY, CDR2 SMNVEV (reference sequence). V gave up 3 bases and J gave up 5 bases; unmatched junction bases: 11.

This clonotype was counted between two and nine times. V is TRBV5-4 and J is TRBJ2-2, with a tentative D call TRBD1 (6 bases). Between the trimmed V and J ends, which lost 2 bases and 3 bases, there was a span of 11 bases. Germline V lookup: CDR1 SGHNT, CDR2 YYREEE (reference sequence). The CDR3 runs 15 residues. CDR3 nucleotides: TGTGCCAGCAGCTTACGGACAGTGGACACCGGGGAGCTGTTTTTT. Translating it yields CASSLRTVDTGELFF.

This clonotype was seen a handful of times. The chain joins TRBV12-3 or TRBV12-4 to TRBJ2-1; the match to TRBD1 covers 12 bases. V lost 5 bases to trimming and J lost 5 bases; unmatched junction nucleotides: 4. This CDR3 is built from 15 residues. This chain's CDR3 is CASSRDRGLHNEQFF. The DNA of the CDR3 is TGTGCCAGCAGTCGGGACAGGGGGCTGCACAATGAGCAGTTCTTC.

This clonotype was recorded at least ten times. The CDR3 protein is CASSQGDRPNTEAFF. DNA of the CDR3: TGCGCCAGCAGCCAAGGGGACAGGCCGAACACTGAAGCTTTCTTT. The genes are TRBV4-1 and TRBJ1-1; 8 bases are a match to TRBD1. Germline CDR1 MGHRA, CDR2 YSYEKL. The length of the CDR3 is 15 residues. V lost 1 base, J lost 1 base, and 2 bases stayed unmatched.

This clonotype occurred many times. The genes are TRBV25-1 and TRBJ1-1; D is perhaps TRBD1 (5 bases). The germline V gene has CDR1 MGHDK and CDR2 SYGVNS. The CDR3 consists of 13 residues. Trimming cost V 6 bases and J 1 base, with 9 bases left between them. The DNA of the CDR3 is TGTGCCAGCAGGGGGGGAGCGAACACTGAAGCTTTCTTT. Translation gives CASRGGANTEAFF.

The DNA for the CDR3 is TGTGCCAGCAGCCAAACGGGAGGTCAGCCCCAGCATTTT. Translation: CASSQTGGQPQHF. The chain has TRBV3-1 and TRBJ1-5; D remains ambiguous. The CDR3 is 13 residues long. V lost 2 bases and J lost 6, with 8 bases in between. The germline gives CDR1 LGHDT, CDR2 YNNKEL (reference sequence).

The chain uses TRBV6-2 or TRBV6-3 and TRBJ2-7; 7 bases line up with TRBD2. The CDR3 has 15 residues. V lost 3 bases, J lost 2 bases, and 7 bases stayed unmatched. From germline, CDR1 is MNHEY and CDR2 SVGEGT. The CDR3 spells CASSYKGGSPYEQYF. The CDR3 DNA is TGTGCCAGCAGTTATAAGGGAGGGAGCCCCTACGAGCAGTACTTC.

There are a few counts of this clonotype. The gene calls are TRBV7-3 and TRBJ2-3; 7 nucleotides match TRBD2. This CDR3 spans 17 amino acids. Germline V gene sequence: CDR1 SGHTA, CDR2 FQGTGA. J lost 4 bases, V lost 3 bases, and 13 bases had no gene match. The CDR3 sequence: CASSFMPLAGVPDTQYF. CDR3 coding DNA: TGTGCCAGCAGCTTCATGCCCCTGGCGGGAGTCCCAGATACGCAGTATTTT. Together with reference TRBV7-3 and TRBJ2-3, the CDR3 gives the full variable domain: GAGVSQTPSNKVTEKGKYVELRCDPISGHTALYWYRQSLGQGPEFLIYFQGTGAADDSGLPNDRFFAVRPEGSVSTLKIQRTERGDSAVYLCASSFMPLAGVPDTQYFGPGTRLTVL.

The chain couples TRBV28 to TRBJ2-5, with 9 bases matching TRBD2. Germline V gene lookup returns CDR1 MDHEN and CDR2 SYDVKM. The length of the CDR3 is 15 residues. J gave up 1 base and V 2 bases, and 2 bases lay outside the gene matches. The CDR3: CASSLETSGQETQYF. The CDR3 DNA reads TGTGCCAGCAGTTTAGAGACTAGCGGCCAAGAGACCCAGTACTTC.

This clonotype was seen a few times. The gene calls are TRBV7-9 and TRBJ2-3; D possibly corresponds to TRBD2 (5 bases). CDR3 length: 21 amino acids. CDR1 is SEHNR and CDR2 is FQNEAQ in the germline V gene (reference sequence). Trimming shortened V by 5 bases and J by 4 bases, and 34 bases separated the two germline ends. CDR3 amino acids: CASSTRSPAPPEGLSADTQYF. CDR3 nucleotide sequence: TGTGCCAGCAGCACAAGATCGCCGGCCCCCCCCGAGGGTCTTTCTGCAGATACGCAGTATTTT.

In this sample, this clonotype turned up many times. The chain has TRBV28 and TRBJ1-1, with D uncertain. CDR3 length: 11 amino acids. V gave up 3 bases and J gave up 7 bases, with 6 bases separating them. Germline V lookup: CDR1 MDHEN, CDR2 SYDVKM. For the CDR3, the DNA is TGTGCCAGCAGTTTCGGCGGTGAAGCTTTCTTT. It translates to CASSFGGEAFF.

This clonotype has a count of ten or more. The chain has TRBV28 and TRBJ2-7; 11 bases agree with TRBD2. Unmatched junction bases numbered 6, after V lost 3 bases and J lost 2 bases. Germline assignment: CDR1 MDHEN and CDR2 SYDVKM. The CDR3 covers 16 residues. The CDR3 nucleotides read TGTGCCAGCAGTTTCTTTAGCGGGAGGGCAACCTACGAGCAGTACTTC. It yields the protein CASSFFSGRATYEQYF.

This clonotype was counted many times. The chain has TRBV7-3 and TRBJ2-2; tentatively, D is TRBD2 (5 bases). CDR3 size: 16 residues. The V end was cut by 2 bases, the J end by 1 base, with 11 bases between. Germline assignment: CDR1 SGHTA and CDR2 FQGTGA. The CDR3 sequence: CASSLWSGENTGELFF. The CDR3 DNA is TGTGCCAGCAGCTTATGGTCCGGGGAGAACACCGGGGAGCTGTTTTTT.

This clonotype came up many times. V usage is TRBV3-1 and J usage is TRBJ2-1; perhaps TRBD2 as D (5 bases). The germline V gene encodes CDR1 LGHDT and CDR2 YNNKEL (reference sequence). With 4 bases removed from V and 7 bases from J, the gap between germline ends came to 14 bases. The CDR3 extends over 14 amino acids. The CDR3 nucleotides are TGTGCCAGCAGCCTACGGAGAGGGCGGAATGAGCAGTTCTTC. Amino acids: CASSLRRGRNEQFF.

This clonotype has at least ten counts. The chain has TRBV29-1 and TRBJ2-1; D is uncertain. V was shortened by 3 bases and J by 7 bases, with 16 bases between the two germline ends. There are 14 residues in the CDR3. The germline V gene encodes CDR1 SQVTM and CDR2 ANQGSEA. CDR3 amino acids: CSVESILTQNEQFF. CDR3 DNA: TGCAGCGTTGAGTCTATATTGACCCAAAATGAGCAGTTCTTC.

This chain connects TRBV28 to TRBJ2-7, with D hard to call. This CDR3 spans 12 amino acids. V was clipped by 10 bases and J by 2 bases, with 12 bases between them. Germline V CDR1 and CDR2: MDHEN, SYDVKM. The CDR3 DNA sequence: TGTGCCACCCTGGGGTCCGCCTACGAGCAGTACTTC. Translating it yields CATLGSAYEQYF.

This clonotype was observed at least ten times. This sequence joins TRBV7-6 and TRBJ2-7, with D possibly matching TRBD2 (5 bases). This CDR3 has 14 amino acids. Germline V gene data show CDR1 as SGHVS and CDR2 as FNYEAQ. V lost 5 bases and J 2 bases, leaving 13 bases between the germline ends. CDR3 DNA sequence: TGTGCCAGCAGCCCGAGGGAAAGGGCCTACGAGCAGTACTTC. Amino acid sequence: CASSPRERAYEQYF.

This clonotype has a handful of counts. This chain's CDR3 is CASSSLQGRADTQYF. In nucleotides, the CDR3 is TGTGCCAGCAGCTCACTCCAGGGGAGGGCAGATACGCAGTATTTT. The rearrangement links TRBV7-6 to TRBJ2-3; D possibly corresponds to TRBD2 (7 bases). The V gene lost 4 bases and the J gene lost 4 bases, with 15 bases spanning the gap. This CDR3 is 15 amino acids long. The germline V gene has CDR1 SGHVS and CDR2 FNYEAQ.